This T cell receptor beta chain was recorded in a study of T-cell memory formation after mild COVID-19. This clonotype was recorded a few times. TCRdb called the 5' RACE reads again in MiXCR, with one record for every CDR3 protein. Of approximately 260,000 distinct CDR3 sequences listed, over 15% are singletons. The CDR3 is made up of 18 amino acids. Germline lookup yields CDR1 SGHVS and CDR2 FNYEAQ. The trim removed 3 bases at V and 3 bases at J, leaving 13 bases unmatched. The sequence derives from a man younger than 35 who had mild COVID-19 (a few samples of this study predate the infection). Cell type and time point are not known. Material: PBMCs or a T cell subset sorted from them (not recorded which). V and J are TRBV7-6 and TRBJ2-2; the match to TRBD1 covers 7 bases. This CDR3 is CASSLPNTGDKDTGELFF. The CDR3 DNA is TGTGCCAGCAGCTTGCCTAACACAGGGGATAAGGACACCGGGGAGCTGTTTTTT.